The clone carrying this T cell receptor beta chain was recorded a few times. The record originates from a study of blood T cell repertoires in COVID-19. Across the study: Italy, Spain and the United States were the sources of the convalescent and acute COVID-19 samples.

The authors' processing: Researchers report that nucleated cell counts were estimated from reference gene primer amplification. Repertoires were generated with immunoSEQ multiplex PCR, while TCRdb's copy carries only in-frame clones and drops some. That table gives V, J and clone size, and the DNA gave D and trimming. The sample lists 75,000 to 95,000 clones, about 70% occurring once. This TCR came from a woman aged 60 to 75 in a cohort sampled during active or convalescent COVID-19. Sequencing was performed on peripheral blood.

The CDR3 region has the DNA TGCAGTGCTAGTTATGGGTTTTGGGGAGCTGAAGCTTTCTTT. This translates into CSASYGFWGAEAFF. This rearrangement joins TRBV20-1 to TRBJ1-1; D is unresolved. The germline gives CDR1 DFQATT, CDR2 SNEGSKA (reference sequence). The CDR3 contains 14 residues. V was shortened by 3 bases and J by 6 bases, with 17 bases between the two germline ends.